This T cell receptor beta chain stems from a study of radiation and T cells in renal cell carcinoma. Indicated time point: blood 4 weeks post-SBRT, at nephrectomy. As for treatment: 15 Gy SBRT to primary tumor, nephrectomy 4 weeks later. Nephrectomy followed 15 Gy stereotactic body radiation by 4 weeks. The CDR3 consists of 19 residues. V lost 5 bases, J lost 7 bases, and 29 bases lay in between. Looked up from germline, CDR1 is SGHVS and CDR2 is FQNEAQ. The repertoire was sequenced with immunoSEQ multiplex PCR; TCRdb's copy has only in-frame clones and lacks some. Of 40,000 to 45,000 clones in the sample, around four fifths were seen once.

The source is a woman between 70 and 85 years old with renal cell carcinoma. The material sequenced was blood, taken from a patient whose treatment included radiotherapy and nephrectomy. This chain joins TRBV7-8 and TRBJ2-2, with D uncertain. The CDR3 DNA sequence: TGTGCCAGCAGCCCGATACTCGGACCCCTCGCCAAGGGTGGCGGGGAGCTGTTTTTT. Translation: CASSPILGPLAKGGGELFF.